A selection of T cell receptor beta chains follows, all from one sample in a study of regulatory T cells in long-lasting Graves disease. TCRdb itself ran the multiplex PCR reads through MiXCR, one entry per CDR3 protein. The sample comprises just over 600,000 distinct CDR3 sequences, under 20% of which are singletons, and 18% rests with the top ten. Separately, the same data were catalogued under a study of T cells in Graves' hyperthyroidism and ophthalmopathy.

Sample: peripheral blood mononuclear cells (PBMCs), taken at new diagnosis, from a patient treated with antithyroid drugs. The receptors come from a woman in her twenties or thirties with Graves disease. Both conserved end residues are part of each CDR3. The D gene is left open where the match is weak. Size values are once, few and many counts, or a class for expanded clones, and some rows have none.

v_gene: TRBV12-3/TRBV12-4; abundance: many; j_gene: TRBJ2-3; d_gene: TRBD2; CDR3aa: CASSSSGPSGRADADTQYF; CDR3nt: TGTGCCAGCAGTTCCTCTGGCCCTAGCGGGAGGGCCGACGCAGATACGCAGTATTTT
v_gene: TRBV12-3/TRBV12-4; abundance: many; j_gene: TRBJ2-4; d_gene: TRBD1; CDR3aa: CASSSPDRAKNIQYF; CDR3nt: TGTGCCAGCAGTTCACCGGACAGGGCCAAAAACATTCAGTACTTC
v_gene: TRBV4-1; abundance: .; j_gene: TRBJ1-1; d_gene: .; CDR3aa: CASSRGIWDTEAFF; CDR3nt: TGCGCCAGCAGCCGCGGGATTTGGGACACTGAAGCTTTCTTT
v_gene: TRBV10-1; abundance: many; j_gene: TRBJ2-1; d_gene: .; CDR3aa: CASSQDRESYNEQFF; CDR3nt: TGCGCCAGCAGCCAAGACCGGGAATCCTACAATGAGCAGTTCTTC
v_gene: TRBV28; abundance: many; j_gene: TRBJ2-7; d_gene: TRBD2; CDR3aa: CASRGGRDEQYF; CDR3nt: TGTGCCAGCAGGGGAGGGAGGGACGAGCAGTACTTC
v_gene: TRBV2; abundance: .; j_gene: TRBJ1-6; d_gene: .; CDR3aa: CATSREIFGVFHF; CDR3nt: TGTGCCACCTCGCGTGAGATTTTTGGAGTTTTCCACTTT
v_gene: TRBV20-1; abundance: few; j_gene: TRBJ2-1; d_gene: .; CDR3aa: CSARDSGRQPSPNNEQFF; CDR3nt: TGCAGTGCTAGAGATTCAGGCCGCCAACCTTCCCCTAACAATGAGCAGTTCTTC
v_gene: TRBV4-1; abundance: .; j_gene: TRBJ2-3; d_gene: .; CDR3aa: CASSQDNFSTDTQYF; CDR3nt: TGCGCCAGCAGCCAAGATAATTTCAGCACAGATACGCAGTATTTT
v_gene: TRBV24-1; abundance: .; j_gene: TRBJ2-5; d_gene: TRBD1; CDR3aa: CATGNAGGETQYF; CDR3nt: TGTGCCACCGGGAATGCAGGGGGAGAGACCCAGTACTTC
v_gene: TRBV7-3; abundance: many; j_gene: TRBJ1-1; d_gene: .; CDR3aa: CASSLISGDTEAFF; CDR3nt: TGTGCCAGCAGCTTAATTTCCGGGGACACTGAAGCTTTCTTT
v_gene: TRBV6-2/TRBV6-3; abundance: many; j_gene: TRBJ1-5; d_gene: .; CDR3aa: CASSEGLTSNQPQHF; CDR3nt: TGTGCCAGCAGTGAGGGACTGACTAGCAATCAGCCCCAGCATTTT
v_gene: TRBV28; abundance: .; j_gene: TRBJ1-3; d_gene: TRBD1; CDR3aa: CASSSTGGRGSGNTIYF; CDR3nt: TGTGCCAGCAGTTCAACAGGGGGAAGGGGCTCTGGAAACACCATATATTTT
v_gene: TRBV5-1; abundance: many; j_gene: TRBJ1-1; d_gene: .; CDR3aa: CASSLDRASEAFF; CDR3nt: TGCGCCAGCAGCTTGGACAGGGCGTCTGAAGCTTTCTTT
v_gene: TRBV7-9; abundance: .; j_gene: TRBJ2-2; d_gene: TRBD1; CDR3aa: CASSPDGRGRSGELFF; CDR3nt: TGTGCCAGCAGCCCCGATGGTAGGGGGCGTTCCGGGGAGCTGTTTTTT
v_gene: TRBV3-1; abundance: .; j_gene: TRBJ2-5; d_gene: .; CDR3aa: CASSQVSQETQYF; CDR3nt: TGTGCCAGCAGCCAAGTGAGTCAGGAGACCCAGTACTTC
v_gene: TRBV2; abundance: many; j_gene: TRBJ1-2; d_gene: TRBD1; CDR3aa: CAGTSGGGLNYGYTF; CDR3nt: TGTGCCGGTACATCGGGAGGGGGCCTCAACTATGGCTACACCTTC
v_gene: TRBV28; abundance: few; j_gene: TRBJ1-2; d_gene: .; CDR3aa: CASAWGGSYGYTF; CDR3nt: TGTGCCAGCGCTTGGGGGGGTAGTTATGGCTACACCTTC
v_gene: TRBV5-1; abundance: many; j_gene: TRBJ1-2; d_gene: .; CDR3aa: CASSFGPEYGYTF; CDR3nt: TGCGCCAGCAGCTTTGGGCCAGAATATGGCTACACCTTC
v_gene: TRBV6-1; abundance: many; j_gene: TRBJ2-3; d_gene: .; CDR3aa: CASKDTGLDTQYF; CDR3nt: TGTGCCAGCAAAGATACAGGCTTAGATACGCAGTATTTT
v_gene: TRBV20-1; abundance: .; j_gene: TRBJ1-4; d_gene: .; CDR3aa: CSAVTGIELFF; CDR3nt: TGCAGTGCCGTGACAGGAATCGAACTGTTTTTT
v_gene: TRBV6-5; abundance: few; j_gene: TRBJ2-4; d_gene: .; CDR3aa: CASSYGSTGQSYF; CDR3nt: TGTGCCAGCAGTTACGGATCGACAGGCCAATCGTACTTC
v_gene: TRBV3-1; abundance: few; j_gene: TRBJ1-5; d_gene: .; CDR3aa: CASSSAESNQPQHF; CDR3nt: TGTGCCAGCAGCTCCGCGGAGTCGAATCAGCCCCAGCATTTT
v_gene: TRBV9; abundance: few; j_gene: TRBJ2-3; d_gene: .; CDR3aa: CASSAVTPDTQYF; CDR3nt: TGTGCCAGCAGCGCCGTCACTCCAGATACGCAGTATTTT
v_gene: TRBV7-2; abundance: many; j_gene: TRBJ1-1; d_gene: .; CDR3aa: CASTLKVGGTEAFF; CDR3nt: TGTGCCAGCACCTTAAAGGTGGGGGGAACTGAAGCTTTCTTT
v_gene: TRBV4-2; abundance: few; j_gene: TRBJ2-1; d_gene: .; CDR3aa: CASSQEGLATLYNEQFF; CDR3nt: TGTGCCAGCAGCCAAGAAGGGCTAGCGACCCTCTACAATGAGCAGTTCTTC
v_gene: TRBV5-1; abundance: .; j_gene: TRBJ2-5; d_gene: TRBD1; CDR3aa: CASSLQGLSETQYF; CDR3nt: TGCGCCAGCAGCCTACAGGGGTTGTCGGAGACCCAGTACTTC
v_gene: TRBV29-1; abundance: many; j_gene: TRBJ2-1; d_gene: TRBD2; CDR3aa: CSVERTSKYEQFF; CDR3nt: TGCAGCGTCGAGCGGACTAGTAAATATGAGCAGTTCTTC
v_gene: TRBV5-1; abundance: few; j_gene: TRBJ1-2; d_gene: .; CDR3aa: CASSGGQNPNYGYTF; CDR3nt: TGCGCCAGCAGCGGAGGACAGAACCCTAACTATGGCTACACCTTC
v_gene: TRBV20-1; abundance: many; j_gene: TRBJ2-1; d_gene: TRBD2; CDR3aa: CSAPRGPSGRNGEQFF; CDR3nt: TGCAGTGCTCCCAGAGGTCCTAGCGGGAGGAATGGTGAGCAGTTCTTC
v_gene: TRBV7-9; abundance: many; j_gene: TRBJ2-7; d_gene: .; CDR3aa: CASSFQQGLSSYEQYF; CDR3nt: TGTGCCAGCAGCTTCCAACAGGGCCTGAGCTCCTACGAGCAGTACTTC
v_gene: TRBV19; abundance: few; j_gene: TRBJ2-7; d_gene: TRBD2; CDR3aa: CASSTETSGSRYEQYF; CDR3nt: TGTGCCAGTAGTACCGAGACTAGCGGGAGCCGTTACGAGCAGTACTTC
v_gene: TRBV10-1; abundance: few; j_gene: TRBJ2-4; d_gene: .; CDR3aa: CASSQDSKNIQYF; CDR3nt: TGCGCCAGCAGCCAGGACAGCAAAAACATTCAGTACTTC
v_gene: TRBV12-3/TRBV12-4; abundance: many; j_gene: TRBJ1-1; d_gene: .; CDR3aa: CASSFIAGGIPEAFF; CDR3nt: TGTGCCAGCAGTTTTATCGCGGGGGGAATCCCTGAAGCTTTCTTT
v_gene: TRBV28; abundance: few; j_gene: TRBJ1-6; d_gene: .; CDR3aa: CASKMGAAGNSPLHF; CDR3nt: TGTGCCAGTAAGATGGGGGCAGCTGGTAATTCACCCCTCCACTTT